Listed here is a single T cell receptor (beta chain). The protocol was immunoSEQ multiplex PCR, while the TCRdb copy is restricted to in-frame clones and leaves out a portion. The table includes about 150,000 clones, 93% detected once. These data are taken from a study of control samples from healthy donors and cancer patients. Germline V gene lookup returns CDR1 PRHDT and CDR2 FYEKMQ (reference sequence). Trimming removed 2 bases from V and 1 base from J, with 11 bases in between. The CDR3 spans 16 residues. Sequenced input: blood. This TCR came from a man aged 18 to 29 in good health. The rearrangement uses TRBV13 and TRBJ1-4; D possibly corresponds to TRBD1 (6 bases). The CDR3 sequence: CASSLTGWETNEKLFF. The CDR3 coding sequence is TGTGCCAGCAGCTTAACAGGGTGGGAAACTAATGAAAAACTGTTTTTT.